What follows are 20 T cell receptor beta chains derived from one specimen sequenced in a study of blood T cell repertoires in COVID-19 (TCRdb year 2020). The library relied on the immunoSEQ multiplex PCR assay. Held by TCRdb, this immuneACCESS table contains in-frame sequences only and omits some clones. Under half of the omission traces to an unresolved V gene where checked; the cause of the rest is unknown. This sample comprises a few hundred thousand clones, approximately 91% of them detected only once. Together, the top ten hold 0.95% to 1.1% of the sample. Sequences were obtained from PBMCs or T cells enriched from blood (not recorded which). These receptors all stem from a woman in her twenties or thirties who had been exposed to COVID-19.

The gene calls are TRBV5-1 and TRBJ2-3, with 14 bases matching TRBD2. Germline V CDR1 and CDR2: SGHRS, YFSETQ. V trimming: 3 bases; J trimming: 4 bases; junction bases outside the gene matches: 4. This CDR3 spans 16 amino acids. CDR3 bases: TGCGCCAGCAGCTGGACTAGCGGGAGGTCGGCAGATACGCAGTATTTT. Amino acid sequence: CASSWTSGRSADTQYF.

The V gene is TRBV24-1, the J gene TRBJ2-7; 10 bases align to TRBD1. Germline V gene lookup returns CDR1 KGHDR and CDR2 SFDVKD. The CDR3 is made up of 16 amino acids. Unmatched junction bases numbered 9, after V lost 4 bases and J lost 4 bases. The CDR3 bases are TGTGCCACCAGTGAATCCGGGACAGGGGATTCTTACGAGCAGTACTTC. It yields the protein CATSESGTGDSYEQYF.

V usage is TRBV5-5 and J usage is TRBJ1-3; 8 nucleotides align to TRBD1. The V and J ends lost 0 bases and 4 bases, in that order; junction bases with no gene match: 3. CDR1 and CDR2 from the germline V gene are SGHKS and YYEKEE (reference sequence). The CDR3 consists of 15 residues. In DNA, the CDR3 is TGTGCCAGCAGCTTGGGCAGGGGGCCCGGAAACACCATATATTTT. It codes for CASSLGRGPGNTIYF.

The sample holds a few counts of this clone. This chain links TRBV6-1 with TRBJ1-6; TRBD1 might be the D (6 bases). CDR1 is MNHNS, CDR2 SASEGT, per germline. The V end lost 1 base, the J end lost 8 bases, and 9 bases lay between the germline ends. This CDR3 has 14 residues. CDR3: CASSEEGEHSPLHF. In DNA, the CDR3 is TGTGCCAGCAGTGAAGAGGGGGAACATTCACCCCTCCACTTT.

J is TRBJ2-2 and V is TRBV28; D might be TRBD2 (7 bases). The CDR3 runs to 13 residues. The germline V and J ends were trimmed by 7 bases and 7 bases, with 13 bases remaining between them. Germline V lookup: CDR1 MDHEN, CDR2 SYDVKM. CDR3 loop: CASTRGAVGELFF. CDR3 DNA: TGTGCCAGCACTCGGGGGGCGGTCGGGGAGCTGTTTTTT.

The J gene is TRBJ2-1, the V gene TRBV5-6; 12 bases line up with TRBD2. Germline values: CDR1 SGHDT, CDR2 YYEEEE. V shed 4 bases, J shed 3 bases, and the junction held 11 bases outside the gene matches. The CDR3 spans 18 residues. The CDR3, as DNA: TGTGCCAGCAGCAGCCCCGGGACTAGCGGGCGGGACTACAATGAGCAGTTCTTC. Amino acids: CASSSPGTSGRDYNEQFF.

This sequence joins TRBV28 and TRBJ1-2, with D perhaps TRBD1 (6 bases). Germline-derived CDR1 and CDR2 are MDHEN and SYDVKM. The ends were cut back, 8 bases at V and 2 bases at J, with 15 bases in the middle. This CDR3 region has 14 residues. The CDR3 DNA follows: TGTGCCAGCCTACAGGGAGGGAGAAACTATGGCTACACCTTC. Encoded protein: CASLQGGRNYGYTF.

The chain couples TRBV5-6 to TRBJ1-5, with 11 bases identical to TRBD1. The length of the CDR3 is 14 residues. Germline loops: CDR1 SGHDT, CDR2 YYEEEE. V trimming: 4 bases; J trimming: 5 bases; junction bases outside the gene matches: 2. CDR3 sequence reads: CASSRDRGDQPQHF. DNA for the CDR3: TGTGCCAGCAGCCGGGACAGGGGGGATCAGCCCCAGCATTTT.

This chain connects TRBV3-1 (or the pseudogene TRBV3-2) to TRBJ2-1, with 13 bases matching TRBD2. The CDR3 is 15 amino acids. Losses at the gene ends were 4 bases for V and 12 bases for J; bases not matched to a gene: 9. Germline values: CDR1 LGHDT, CDR2 YNNKEL (reference sequence). The CDR3 region is CASSLRTSGRGWQFF. Here the CDR3 DNA reads TGTGCCAGCAGCCTTCGGACTAGCGGGAGAGGGTGGCAGTTCTTC.

This clone was recorded once. The CDR3 reads CASSLGGSGSYNEQFF. CDR3 nucleotides: TGTGCCAGCAGCTTAGGTGGTAGCGGGTCCTACAATGAGCAGTTCTTC. The chain carries TRBV11-1 and TRBJ2-1, with 7 bases fitting TRBD2. V shed 1 base and J 1 base; nucleotides not matched to a gene: 4. The CDR3 contains 16 residues. CDR1 SGHAT and CDR2 FQDESV come from the germline V gene (reference sequence).

J is TRBJ1-3 and V is TRBV11-2; D is possibly TRBD1 (5 bases). The V end lost 0 bases, the J end lost 0 bases, and 12 bases lay between the germline ends. This CDR3 comprises 17 residues. Per the germline V gene, CDR1 is SGHAT and CDR2 is FQNNGV. For the CDR3, the DNA is TGTGCCAGCAGCTTAGATCGGGACTTGAGCTCTGGAAACACCATATATTTT. This gives the protein CASSLDRDLSSGNTIYF.

V is TRBV15 and J is TRBJ1-1, with D perhaps matching TRBD1 (6 bases). The germline V gene encodes CDR1 LNHNV and CDR2 YYDKDF (reference sequence). The CDR3 contains 14 residues. V dropped 2 bases and J dropped 6 bases, with 13 bases sitting between them. The CDR3 loop reads CATSRPPRGPEAFF. In nucleotides, the CDR3 is TGTGCCACCAGCAGACCCCCCAGGGGCCCTGAAGCTTTCTTT.

The gene calls are TRBV7-6 and TRBJ2-7; 7 bases line up with TRBD2. Per germline, CDR1 SGHVS and CDR2 FNYEAQ. The CDR3 totals 14 residues. J gave up 3 bases and V 5 bases, and 7 bases lay outside the gene matches. DNA for the CDR3: TGTGCCAGCAGCCCCAGGGAGGGCCACTACGAGCAGTACTTC. This encodes CASSPREGHYEQYF.

The chain joins TRBV18 to TRBJ1-1; 7 bases map to TRBD1. J gave up 7 bases and V 4 bases, and 9 bases lay outside the gene matches. Germline loops: CDR1 KGHSH, CDR2 LQKENI. The CDR3 runs to 14 residues. CDR3 sequence reads: CASSQTERDSEAFF. The CDR3 DNA reads TGTGCCAGCTCACAAACGGAGAGGGACAGTGAAGCTTTCTTT.

The table lists this clone with a few counts. The same CDR3 also results from other DNA sequences found in this sample. The V and J genes are TRBV5-1 and TRBJ2-7; 11 bases line up with TRBD2. The CDR3 loop spans 14 amino acids. Losses at the gene ends were 4 bases for V and 3 bases for J; bases not matched to a gene: 3. Germline loops: CDR1 SGHRS, CDR2 YFSETQ. CDR3 in DNA: TGCGCCAGCAGCCCTGGGACTAGCGGCTACGAGCAGTACTTC. It translates to CASSPGTSGYEQYF. The whole variable domain, remainder taken from reference TRBV5-1 and TRBJ2-7, is KAGVTQTPRYLIKTRGQQVTLSCSPISGHRSVSWYQQTPGQGLQFLFEYFSETQRNKGNFPGRFSGRQFSNSRSEMNVSTLELGDSALYLCASSPGTSGYEQYFGPGTRLTVT.

This rearrangement joins TRBV10-1 to TRBJ1-1; maybe TRBD1 (6 bases). The ends were cut back, 3 bases at V and 8 bases at J, with 7 bases in the middle. CDR3 size: 11 residues. Germline CDR1 reads WNHNN; CDR2 reads SYGVQD (reference sequence). The CDR3 spells CASSDDREAFF. The CDR3 DNA is TGCGCCAGCAGTGATGACAGGGAAGCTTTCTTT.

This clone appeared a single time. The gene calls are TRBV7-9 and TRBJ1-3; a possible D gene is TRBD1 (6 bases). Germline lookup yields CDR1 SEHNR and CDR2 FQNEAQ (reference sequence). CDR3 size: 14 residues. Trimming took off 6 bases at V and 3 bases at J, with 12 bases between the two ends. The CDR3 nucleotides are TGTGCCAGCAGGGCAGCAGGGGATGGAAACACCATATATTTT. Protein product: CASRAAGDGNTIYF.

This chain uses TRBV7-3 with TRBJ2-1; D remains unclear. Trimming removed 1 base at V and 7 bases at J, with 11 bases between. CDR3 length: 14 amino acids. Germline CDR1 reads SGHTA; CDR2 reads FQGTGA. The CDR3 DNA is TGTGCCAGCAGCTTAAACCAGAATTCGAATGAGCAGTTCTTC. This encodes CASSLNQNSNEQFF.

This clone was picked up a small number of times. Other nucleotide sequences from this sample produce the same CDR3. This chain joins TRBV7-3 and TRBJ2-7; unclear D gene. The CDR3 is 15 amino acids. V was cut by 5 bases and J by 0 bases, with 14 bases left in between. Germline CDR1 SGHTA, CDR2 FQGTGA. CDR3 sequence: CASSLTRGSSYEQYF. The CDR3 DNA reads TGTGCCAGCAGCCTCACCCGCGGATCCTCCTACGAGCAGTACTTC.

The chain has TRBV19 and TRBJ2-1, with 10 nucleotides matching TRBD1. With 9 bases clipped from V and 4 bases from J, the junction kept 18 bases outside the gene matches. CDR3 size: 18 residues. In germline, CDR1 is LNHDA, CDR2 SQIVND (reference sequence). The CDR3, as DNA: TGTGCCAGCGCCCGGGGGACAGGGGCCGTGGGCCGTTACAATGAGCAGTTCTTC. Its protein is CASARGTGAVGRYNEQFF.